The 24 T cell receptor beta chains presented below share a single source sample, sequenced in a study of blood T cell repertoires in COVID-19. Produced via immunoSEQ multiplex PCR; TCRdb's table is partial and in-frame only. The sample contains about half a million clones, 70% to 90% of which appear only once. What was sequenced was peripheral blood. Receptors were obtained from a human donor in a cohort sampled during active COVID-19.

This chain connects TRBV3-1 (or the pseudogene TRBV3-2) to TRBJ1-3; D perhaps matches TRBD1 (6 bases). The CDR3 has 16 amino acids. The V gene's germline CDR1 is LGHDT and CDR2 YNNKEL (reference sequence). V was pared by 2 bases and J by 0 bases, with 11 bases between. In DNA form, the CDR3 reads TGTGCCAGCAGCCAATTAACAGGGAGCTCTGGAAACACCATATATTTT. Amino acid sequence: CASSQLTGSSGNTIYF.

This CDR3 is CASSDTGGVKVQPQHF. CDR3 sequence (DNA): TGTGCCAGCAGTGACACAGGGGGAGTCAAGGTACAGCCCCAGCATTTT. This chain joins TRBV6-1 and TRBJ1-5, with 8 bases matching TRBD1. Germline V gene sequence: CDR1 MNHNS, CDR2 SASEGT. After removal of 3 bases from V and 7 bases from J, the junction contained 11 bases not matched to a gene. The CDR3 totals 16 residues.

Here the CDR3 reads CASSLDPRVLNGYTF. DNA of the CDR3: TGTGCCAGCAGTTTAGATCCCCGGGTACTGAATGGCTACACCTTC. The rearrangement uses TRBV27 and TRBJ1-2; D remains ambiguous. CDR1 MNHEY and CDR2 SMNVEV come from the germline V gene (reference sequence). CDR3 length: 15 amino acids. V was pared by 2 bases and J by 6 bases, with 16 bases between.

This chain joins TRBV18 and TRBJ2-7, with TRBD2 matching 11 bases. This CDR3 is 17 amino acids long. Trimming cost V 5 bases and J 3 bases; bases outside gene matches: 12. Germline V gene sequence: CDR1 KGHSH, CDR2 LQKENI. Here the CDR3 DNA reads TGTGCCAGCTCATCTCTAGCGGGAGGTTTTGTGCGCTACGAGCAGTACTTC. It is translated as CASSSLAGGFVRYEQYF.

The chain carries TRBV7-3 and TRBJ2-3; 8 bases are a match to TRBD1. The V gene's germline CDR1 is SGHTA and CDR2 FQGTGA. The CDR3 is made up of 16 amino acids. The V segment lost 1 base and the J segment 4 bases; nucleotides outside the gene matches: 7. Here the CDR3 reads CASSLNHGQGADTQYF. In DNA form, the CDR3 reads TGTGCCAGCAGCTTAAATCACGGACAGGGTGCAGATACGCAGTATTTT.

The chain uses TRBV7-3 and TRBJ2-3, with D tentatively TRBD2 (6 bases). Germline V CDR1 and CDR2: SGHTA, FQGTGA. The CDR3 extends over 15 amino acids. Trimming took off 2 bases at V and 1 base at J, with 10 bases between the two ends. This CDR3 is CASSLSRDGTDTQYF. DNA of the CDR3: TGTGCCAGCAGCTTATCGCGGGACGGCACAGATACGCAGTATTTT.

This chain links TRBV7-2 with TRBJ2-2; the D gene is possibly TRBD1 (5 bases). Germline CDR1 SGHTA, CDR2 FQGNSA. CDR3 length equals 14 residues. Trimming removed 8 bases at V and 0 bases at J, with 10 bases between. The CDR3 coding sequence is TGTGCCAGCCGCAGGGATGCGAACACCGGGGAGCTGTTTTTT. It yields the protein CASRRDANTGELFF. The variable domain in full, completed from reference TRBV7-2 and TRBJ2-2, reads GAGVSQSPSNKVTEKGKDVELRCDPISGHTALYWYRQSLGQGLEFLIYFQGNSAPDKSGLPSDRFSAERTGGSVSTLTIQRTQQEDSAVYLCASRRDANTGELFFGEGSRLTVL.

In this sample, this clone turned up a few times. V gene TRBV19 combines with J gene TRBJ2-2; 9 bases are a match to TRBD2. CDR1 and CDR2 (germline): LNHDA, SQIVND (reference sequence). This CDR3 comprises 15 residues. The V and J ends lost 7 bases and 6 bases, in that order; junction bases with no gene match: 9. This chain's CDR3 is CASIASAGGPGELFF. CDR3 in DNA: TGTGCCAGTATTGCTTCTGCGGGAGGGCCCGGGGAGCTGTTTTTT.

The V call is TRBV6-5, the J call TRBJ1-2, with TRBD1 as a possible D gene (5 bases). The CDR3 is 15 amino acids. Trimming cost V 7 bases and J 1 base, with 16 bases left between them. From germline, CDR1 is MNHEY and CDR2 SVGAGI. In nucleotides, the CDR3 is TGTGCCAGCAAGGTTGGGGGACTTCATAACTATGGCTACACCTTC. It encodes CASKVGGLHNYGYTF.

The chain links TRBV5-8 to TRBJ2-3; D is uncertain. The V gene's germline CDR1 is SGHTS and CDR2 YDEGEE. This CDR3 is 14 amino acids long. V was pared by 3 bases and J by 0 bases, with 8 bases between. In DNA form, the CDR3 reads TGTGCCAGCAGCTATAGGCGGAGCACAGATACGCAGTATTTT. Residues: CASSYRRSTDTQYF. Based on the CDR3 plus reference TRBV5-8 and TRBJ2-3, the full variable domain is EAGVTQSPTHLIKTRGQQATLRCSPISGHTSVYWYQQALGLGLQFLLWYDEGEERNRGNFPPRFSGRQFPNYSSELNVNALELEDSALYLCASSYRRSTDTQYFGPGTRLTVL.

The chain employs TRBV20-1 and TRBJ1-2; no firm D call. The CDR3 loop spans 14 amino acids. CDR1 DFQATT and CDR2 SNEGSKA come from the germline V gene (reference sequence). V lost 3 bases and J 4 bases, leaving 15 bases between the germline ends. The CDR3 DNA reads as TGCAGTGCTAGTGCACAGAAAAACGCCTATGGCTACACCTTC. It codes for CSASAQKNAYGYTF.

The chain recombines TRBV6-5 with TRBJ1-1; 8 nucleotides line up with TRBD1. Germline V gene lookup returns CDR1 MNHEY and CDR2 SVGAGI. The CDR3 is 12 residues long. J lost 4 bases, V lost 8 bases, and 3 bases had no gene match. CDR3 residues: CASYRGGTEAFF. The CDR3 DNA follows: TGTGCCAGCTACAGGGGGGGCACTGAAGCTTTCTTT.

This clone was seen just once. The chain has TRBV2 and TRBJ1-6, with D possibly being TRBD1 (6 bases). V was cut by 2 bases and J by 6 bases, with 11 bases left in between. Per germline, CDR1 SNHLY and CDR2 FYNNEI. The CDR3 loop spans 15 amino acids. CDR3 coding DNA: TGTGCCAGCAGTGAAAGGGGGACAAGTAATTCACCCCTCCACTTT. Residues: CASSERGTSNSPLHF. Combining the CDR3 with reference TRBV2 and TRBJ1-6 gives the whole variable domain EPEVTQTPSHQVTQMGQEVILRCVPISNHLYFYWYRQILGQKVEFLVSFYNNEISEKSEIFDDQFSVERPDGSNFTLKIRSTKLEDSAMYFCASSERGTSNSPLHFGNGTRLTVT.

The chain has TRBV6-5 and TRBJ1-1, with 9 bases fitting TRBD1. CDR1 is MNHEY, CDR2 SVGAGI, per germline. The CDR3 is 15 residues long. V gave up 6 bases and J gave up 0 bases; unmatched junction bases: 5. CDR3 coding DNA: TGTGCCAGCAGGGGGACAGGGACATTGAACACTGAAGCTTTCTTT. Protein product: CASRGTGTLNTEAFF.

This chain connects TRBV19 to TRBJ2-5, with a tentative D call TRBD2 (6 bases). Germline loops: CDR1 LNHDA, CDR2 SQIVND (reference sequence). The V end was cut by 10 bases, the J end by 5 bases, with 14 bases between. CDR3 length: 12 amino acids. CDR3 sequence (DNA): TGTGCCACCTCTGTGGGGAGGGAGACCCAGTACTTC. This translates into CATSVGRETQYF.

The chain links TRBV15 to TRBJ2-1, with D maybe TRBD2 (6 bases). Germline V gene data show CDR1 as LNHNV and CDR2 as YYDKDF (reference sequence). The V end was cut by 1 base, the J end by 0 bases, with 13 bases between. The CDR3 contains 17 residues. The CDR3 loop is CATSRGGAGSSYNEQFF. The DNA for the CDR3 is TGTGCCACCAGCAGAGGCGGAGCGGGCAGCTCCTACAATGAGCAGTTCTTC.

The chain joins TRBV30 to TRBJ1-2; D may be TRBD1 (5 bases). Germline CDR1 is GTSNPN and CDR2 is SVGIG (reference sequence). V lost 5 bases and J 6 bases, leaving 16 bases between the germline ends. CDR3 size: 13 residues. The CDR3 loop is CAWAGEGRNGYTF. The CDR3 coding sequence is TGTGCCTGGGCTGGGGAGGGGAGAAATGGCTACACCTTC.

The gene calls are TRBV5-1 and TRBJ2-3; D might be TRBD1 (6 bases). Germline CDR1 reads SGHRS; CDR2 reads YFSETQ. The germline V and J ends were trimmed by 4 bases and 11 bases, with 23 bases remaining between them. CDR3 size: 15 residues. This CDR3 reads CASSRIDRRTDWQYF. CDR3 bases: TGCGCCAGCAGCCGAATCGACAGACGGACAGATTGGCAGTATTTT.

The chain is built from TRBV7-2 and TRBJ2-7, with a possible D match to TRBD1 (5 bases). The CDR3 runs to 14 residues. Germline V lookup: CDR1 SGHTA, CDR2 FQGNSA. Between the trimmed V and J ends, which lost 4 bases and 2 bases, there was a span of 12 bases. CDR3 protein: CASSSATDTYEQYF. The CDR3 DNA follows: TGTGCCAGCAGCTCGGCCACGGACACCTACGAGCAGTACTTC. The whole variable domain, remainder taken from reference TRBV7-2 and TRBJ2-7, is GAGVSQSPSNKVTEKGKDVELRCDPISGHTALYWYRQSLGQGLEFLIYFQGNSAPDKSGLPSDRFSAERTGGSVSTLTIQRTQQEDSAVYLCASSSATDTYEQYFGPGTRLTVT.

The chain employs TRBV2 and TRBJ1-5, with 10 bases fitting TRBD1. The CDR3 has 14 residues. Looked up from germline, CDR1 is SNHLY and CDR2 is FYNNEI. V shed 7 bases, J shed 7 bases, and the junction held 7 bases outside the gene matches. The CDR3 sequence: CASNPGQGSQPQHF. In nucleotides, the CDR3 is TGTGCCAGCAACCCGGGACAGGGGAGCCAGCCCCAGCATTTT.

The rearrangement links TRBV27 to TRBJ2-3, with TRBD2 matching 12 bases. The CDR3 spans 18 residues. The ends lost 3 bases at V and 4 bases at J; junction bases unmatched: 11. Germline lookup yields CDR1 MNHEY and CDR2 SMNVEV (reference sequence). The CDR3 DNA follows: TGTGCCAGCAGTTTTGCATCGACTAGCGGGAGCTCGCCAGATACGCAGTATTTT. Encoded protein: CASSFASTSGSSPDTQYF.

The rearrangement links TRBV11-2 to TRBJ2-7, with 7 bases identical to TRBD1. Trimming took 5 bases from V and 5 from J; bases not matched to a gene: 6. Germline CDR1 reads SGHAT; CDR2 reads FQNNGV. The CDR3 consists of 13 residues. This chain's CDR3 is CASSEQGRDEQYF. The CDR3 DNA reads TGTGCCAGCAGCGAACAGGGGCGGGACGAGCAGTACTTC.

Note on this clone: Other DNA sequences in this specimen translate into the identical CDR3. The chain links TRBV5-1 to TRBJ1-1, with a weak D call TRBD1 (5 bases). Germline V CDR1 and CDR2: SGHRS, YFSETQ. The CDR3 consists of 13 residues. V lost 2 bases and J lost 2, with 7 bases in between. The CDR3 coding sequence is TGCGCCAGCAGCTTAACAGGCAACACTGAAGCTTTCTTT. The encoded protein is CASSLTGNTEAFF.

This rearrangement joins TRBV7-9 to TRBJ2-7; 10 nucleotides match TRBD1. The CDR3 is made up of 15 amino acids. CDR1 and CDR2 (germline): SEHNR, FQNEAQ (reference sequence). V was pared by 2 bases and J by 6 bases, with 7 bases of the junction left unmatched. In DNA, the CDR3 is TGTGCCAGCAGCTTATTGGGACAGGGGATGTCCGAGCAGTACTTC. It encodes CASSLLGQGMSEQYF.